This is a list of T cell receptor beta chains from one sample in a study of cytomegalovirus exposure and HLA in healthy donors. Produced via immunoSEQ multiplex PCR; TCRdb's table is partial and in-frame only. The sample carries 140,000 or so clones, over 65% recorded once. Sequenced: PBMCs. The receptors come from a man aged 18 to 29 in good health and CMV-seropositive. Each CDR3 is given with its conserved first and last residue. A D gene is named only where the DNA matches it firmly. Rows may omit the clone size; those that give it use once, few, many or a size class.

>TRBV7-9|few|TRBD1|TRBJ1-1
TGTGCCAGCAGCACAATACAGGGGCACACTGAAGCTTTCTTT
CASSTIQGHTEAFF
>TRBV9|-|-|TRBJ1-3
TGTGCCAGCAGCGTAGGAGAAAGTGGAAACACCATATATTTT
CASSVGESGNTIYF
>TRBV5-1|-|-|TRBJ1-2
TGCGCCAGCAGCTCCTCAGGGGCTACTAACTATGGCTACACCTTC
CASSSSGATNYGYTF
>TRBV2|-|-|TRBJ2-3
TGTGCCAGCAGTGAAGCGCTTCTGGAACAGACAGATACGCAGTATTTT
CASSEALLEQTDTQYF
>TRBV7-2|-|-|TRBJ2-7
TGTGCCAGCAGCCTACACGACACCTACGAGCAGTACTTC
CASSLHDTYEQYF
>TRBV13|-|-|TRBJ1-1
TGTGCCAGCAGCTCGACCGGGACATCCGAAGCTTTCTTT
CASSSTGTSEAFF
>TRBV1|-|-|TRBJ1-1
TGCACCAGCAGCCAAGAAATTACAGCGGGACAGGGTGGTAGCGCTGAAGCTTTCTTT
CTSSQEITAGQGGSAEAFF
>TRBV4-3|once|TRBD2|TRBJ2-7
TGCGCCAGCAGCCAAGGACCGGGTTCGGGGGGCGAGCAGTACTTC
CASSQGPGSGGEQYF
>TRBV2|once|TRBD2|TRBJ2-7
TGTGCCAGCAGTTTGACTAGCGGGGAGGGGGAGCAGTACTTC
CASSLTSGEGEQYF
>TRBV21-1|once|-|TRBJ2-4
TGTGCCAGCAGCATCGTGCAGGACGGGAACTTC
CASSIVQDGNF
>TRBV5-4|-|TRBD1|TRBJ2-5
TGTGCCAGCAGCCGGGACAGGCAAGAGACCCAGTACTTC
CASSRDRQETQYF
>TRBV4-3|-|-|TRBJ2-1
TGCGCCAGCAGCCAAGATGTGCGCCGAAATGAGCAGTTCTTC
CASSQDVRRNEQFF
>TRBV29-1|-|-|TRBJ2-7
TGCAGCGTTCAATTTACAGGGTACGAGCAGTACTTC
CSVQFTGYEQYF
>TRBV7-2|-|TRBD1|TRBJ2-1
TGTGCCAGCAGCCGAAGAAGGGCAGGGGGTGATAACTTTTACAATGAGCAGTTCTTC
CASSRRRAGGDNFYNEQFF
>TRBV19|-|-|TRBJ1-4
TGTGCCAGTAGTATTCGAGAGGAAAAACTGTTTTTT
CASSIREEKLFF
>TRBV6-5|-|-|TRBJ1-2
TGTGCCAGCAGTACCAAAAGCGGGTTTGGGGGCTACACCTTC
CASSTKSGFGGYTF
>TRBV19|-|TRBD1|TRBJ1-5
TGTGCCTCCCGGACAGGGCTTTATAGCAATCAGCCCCAGCATTTT
CASRTGLYSNQPQHF
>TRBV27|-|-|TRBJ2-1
TGTGCCAGCACCATAGGGGGGGGCGATGAGCAGTTCTTC
CASTIGGGDEQFF
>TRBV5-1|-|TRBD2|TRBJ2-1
TGCGCCAGCAGCTTGGCCGGCGGGGGGGCTCCCAATGAGCAGTTCTTC
CASSLAGGGAPNEQFF
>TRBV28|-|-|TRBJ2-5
TGTGCCAGCAGTTTATCAGGGGTCAGGGGAGAGACCCAGTACTTC
CASSLSGVRGETQYF
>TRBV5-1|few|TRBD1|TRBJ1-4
TGCGCCAGCAGCCAACAGGGGGCGGAAGAAAAACTGTTTTTT
CASSQQGAEEKLFF
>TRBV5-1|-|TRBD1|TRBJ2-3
TGCGCCAGCAGCTTGGTGGGACAGGTCACAGATACGCAGTATTTT
CASSLVGQVTDTQYF
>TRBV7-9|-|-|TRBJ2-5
TGTGCCAGCGGAGGAGACACCCAAGAGACCCAGTACTTC
CASGGDTQETQYF
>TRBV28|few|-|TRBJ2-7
TGTGCCAGCAGTTCGTACGGGACCTACGAGCAGTACTTC
CASSSYGTYEQYF
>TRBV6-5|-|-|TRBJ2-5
TGTGCCAGCAGTTACTCGATGACAGGCCAAGAGACCCAGTACTTC
CASSYSMTGQETQYF
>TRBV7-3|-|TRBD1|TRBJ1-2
TGTGCCAGCAGCTCGGGACAGGGGGCATCGACCACCTTC
CASSSGQGASTTF
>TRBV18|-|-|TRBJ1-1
TGTGCCAGCTCCATGACCTACAAGAGGAATAATGTCGAGGGTAGTGAAGCTTTCTTT
CASSMTYKRNNVEGSEAFF
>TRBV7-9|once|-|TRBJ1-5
TGTGCCAGCAGCGGAACAGGGAATCAGCCCCAGCATTTT
CASSGTGNQPQHF
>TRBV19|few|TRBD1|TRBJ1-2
TGTGCCAGTAGGAGAGGACAGGGTGCTAATGGCTACACCTTC
CASRRGQGANGYTF
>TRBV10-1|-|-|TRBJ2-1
TGCGCCAGCAGTGCTCAGCCCCGAGGAAATGAGCAGTTCTTC
CASSAQPRGNEQFF
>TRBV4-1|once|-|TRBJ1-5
TGCGCCAGCAGCCAAGGAGGACACCGCGATAGCAATCAGCCCCAGCATTTT
CASSQGGHRDSNQPQHF
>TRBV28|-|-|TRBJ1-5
TGTGCCAGCAGTTTATTTCAGGGTGTTAGCAATCAGCCCCAGCATTTT
CASSLFQGVSNQPQHF
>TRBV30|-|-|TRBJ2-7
TGTGCCTGGAGTGTAGCCATCGGGTTAAGCTACGAGCAGTACTTC
CAWSVAIGLSYEQYF
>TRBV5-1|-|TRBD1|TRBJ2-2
TGCGCCAGCAGCCCGGACAGGGTCACCGGGGAGCTGTTTTTT
CASSPDRVTGELFF
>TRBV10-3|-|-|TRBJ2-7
TGTGCCATCAGTGAGTATACAGAAGGCCTCAGCTACGAGCAGTACTTC
CAISEYTEGLSYEQYF
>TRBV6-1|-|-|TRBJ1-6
TGTGCCAGCAGTGAGGCTCAACAATCACCCCTCCACTTT
CASSEAQQSPLHF
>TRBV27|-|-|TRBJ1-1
TGTGCCAGCAGTTTATGGCAGGGTGGCACTGAAGCTTTCTTT
CASSLWQGGTEAFF
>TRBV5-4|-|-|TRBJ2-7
TGTGCCAGCAGCTTGGAGGCGGCATCCTACGAGCAGTACTTC
CASSLEAASYEQYF
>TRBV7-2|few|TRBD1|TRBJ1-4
TGTGCCAGCAGCAAAACAGGGGGCGCAAATAGTAATGAAAAACTGTTTTTT
CASSKTGGANSNEKLFF
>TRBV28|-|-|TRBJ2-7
TGTGCCAGCAGCAGAGGGGGGGCTATGTACGAGCAGTACTTC
CASSRGGAMYEQYF
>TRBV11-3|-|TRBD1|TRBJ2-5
TGTGCCAGCAGCTTAGGGACAGGGGGGGAAGAGACCCAGTACTTC
CASSLGTGGEETQYF
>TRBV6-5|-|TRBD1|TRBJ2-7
TGTGCCATCGGGGCAGGACAGGGAGCAGCCTACGAGCAGTACTTC
CAIGAGQGAAYEQYF
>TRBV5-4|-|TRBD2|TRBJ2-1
TGTGCCAGCAGCCCCAACCAACTAGCGGGGGGGGCCAATGAGCAGTTCTTC
CASSPNQLAGGANEQFF
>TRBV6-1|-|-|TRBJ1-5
TGTGCCAGCAGTGATAGGGAGTCGGGGGGTTTCGGTCAGCCCCAGCATTTT
CASSDRESGGFGQPQHF
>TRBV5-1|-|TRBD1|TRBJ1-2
TGCGCCAGCAGCGGACAGGGGAACGGCTACACCTTC
CASSGQGNGYTF
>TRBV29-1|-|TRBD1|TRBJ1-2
TGCAGCGTTCATAGTCAGGGGGCCTATGGCTACACCTTC
CSVHSQGAYGYTF
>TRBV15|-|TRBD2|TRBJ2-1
TGTGCCACCAGCAGAGATATGGGGGGACTACCGGGTGAGCAGTTCTTC
CATSRDMGGLPGEQFF
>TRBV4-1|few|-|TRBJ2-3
TGCGCCAGCAGCCAGGGACTAGATACGCAGTATTTT
CASSQGLDTQYF
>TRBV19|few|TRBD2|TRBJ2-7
TGTGCCAGTAGTGAGCGGGGACTCTACGAGCAGTACTTC
CASSERGLYEQYF
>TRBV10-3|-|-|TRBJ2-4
TGTGCCACCGGGACAGCGGGAAACATTCAGTACTTC
CATGTAGNIQYF
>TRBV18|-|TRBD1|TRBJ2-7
TGTGCCAGCTCACCACGGGACAGGGAGGTCTACGAGCAGTACTTC
CASSPRDREVYEQYF
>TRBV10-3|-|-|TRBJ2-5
TGTGCCATCAGTGAGCCCCAGGGGAGGGAAGAGACCCAGTACTTC
CAISEPQGREETQYF
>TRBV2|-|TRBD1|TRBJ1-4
TGTGCCAGCAGTAGGGACAGGGGTAATGAAAAACTGTTTTTT
CASSRDRGNEKLFF
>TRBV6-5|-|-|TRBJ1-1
TGTGCCAGCAGTACGGACAGACCTTCTGCTGAAGCTTTCTTT
CASSTDRPSAEAFF
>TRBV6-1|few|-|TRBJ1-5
TGTGCCAGCTCGAAGGAGGGGAATCAGCCCCAGCATTTT
CASSKEGNQPQHF